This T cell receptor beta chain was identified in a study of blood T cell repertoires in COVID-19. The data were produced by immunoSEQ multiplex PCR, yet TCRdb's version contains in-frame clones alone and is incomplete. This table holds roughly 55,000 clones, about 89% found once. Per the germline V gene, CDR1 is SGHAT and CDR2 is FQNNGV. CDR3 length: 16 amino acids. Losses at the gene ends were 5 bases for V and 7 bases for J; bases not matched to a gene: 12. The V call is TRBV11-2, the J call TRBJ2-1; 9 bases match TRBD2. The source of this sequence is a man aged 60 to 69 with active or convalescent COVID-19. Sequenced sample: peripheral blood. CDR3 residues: CASSDYLAGRGNEQFF. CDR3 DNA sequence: TGTGCCAGCAGCGACTATCTAGCGGGGCGAGGGAATGAGCAGTTCTTC.